A selection of T cell receptor beta chains follows, all from one sample in a study of cytomegalovirus exposure and HLA in healthy donors. Using immunoSEQ multiplex PCR, the repertoire was profiled, and TCRdb retains in-frame clones only, with some absent. The profile covers about 60,000 clones, with about 71% appearing a single time and approximately 19% taken by the ten largest. The sequencing sample was made of PBMCs. The receptors were sampled from an older woman in good health and CMV-seropositive. Both conserved end residues are part of each CDR3. A D gene is named only where the DNA matches it firmly. A clone size is listed for some rows: how often the clone was seen (once, few, many), or a class if it is expanded.

CDR3nt | CDR3aa | j_gene | d_gene | v_gene | abundance
TGTGCCAGTAGTTCGCAGGGCGGACAGCCCCAGCATTTT | CASSSQGGQPQHF | TRBJ1-5 | NA | TRBV19 | NA
TGTGCCACCAAGCCAGGGGACGGTGCGACCCAGTACTTC | CATKPGDGATQYF | TRBJ2-5 | NA | TRBV15 | few
TGTGCCATCAGTTTCAACAGGGATGGCTATGGCTACACCTTC | CAISFNRDGYGYTF | TRBJ1-2 | NA | TRBV10-3 | NA
TGTGCCAGCTCACCGATTGGGAGCAATGAGCAGTTCTTC | CASSPIGSNEQFF | TRBJ2-1 | NA | TRBV18 | once
TGCGCCAGCAGCCTTACACAGGCCTCCTACAATGAGCAGTTCTTC | CASSLTQASYNEQFF | TRBJ2-1 | NA | TRBV5-1 | few
TGTGCCAGCAGCTCGTCGGTCGGGGGCTACACCTTC | CASSSSVGGYTF | TRBJ1-2 | NA | TRBV5-5 | NA
TGTGCCAGCAGTGACCAAGAGAACTATGGCTACACCTTC | CASSDQENYGYTF | TRBJ1-2 | NA | TRBV6-4 | few
TGTGCCAGCAGCTTAGTCAATTCAGGCGGGGGGGATTTATACGAGCAGTACTTC | CASSLVNSGGGDLYEQYF | TRBJ2-7 | TRBD2 | TRBV7-2 | NA
TGTGCCAGCAGCCAAGATTTTTCAGCGCCCGCTAACTATGGCCACACCTTC | CASSQDFSAPANYGHTF | TRBJ1-2 | NA | TRBV4-2 | NA
TGTGCCAGCAGCCCCCAGCGGGGGGGCTACGAGCAGTACTTC | CASSPQRGGYEQYF | TRBJ2-7 | TRBD2 | TRBV7-2 | NA
TGCGCCAGCAGCCAAGCACTGGGGGGTTCCTACGAGCAGTACTTC | CASSQALGGSYEQYF | TRBJ2-7 | NA | TRBV4-3 | NA
TGTGCCAGCAGAGGACAGGGGAATTCCTACAATGAGCAGTTCTTC | CASRGQGNSYNEQFF | TRBJ2-1 | TRBD1 | TRBV7-2 | NA
TGTGCCAGCAGTTACTACAGATCTGGGGCCAACGTCCTGACTTTC | CASSYYRSGANVLTF | TRBJ2-6 | NA | TRBV6-5 | NA
TGTGCCAGTAGTTCCCGAGGTAAGGGGGCCTACGAGCAGTACTTC | CASSSRGKGAYEQYF | TRBJ2-7 | NA | TRBV19 | NA
TGTGCCAGCTCACCATCGGTTGCAACTAATGAAAAACTGTTTTTT | CASSPSVATNEKLFF | TRBJ1-4 | NA | TRBV18 | NA
TGCAGCGTTGAAAGGGGGAACACTGAAGCTTTCTTT | CSVERGNTEAFF | TRBJ1-1 | NA | TRBV29-1 | NA
TGCGCCAGCAGCCAAGAAGTGGGACAGGGAGATACGCAGTATTTT | CASSQEVGQGDTQYF | TRBJ2-3 | TRBD1 | TRBV4-3 | NA
TGTGCCAGCAGCTTAGGGTGGCGCGGGGGGGACACAGATACGCAGTATTTT | CASSLGWRGGDTDTQYF | TRBJ2-3 | TRBD2 | TRBV11-3 | NA
TGTGCCAGCAGCTTTAGCAGTCGGATAGACAATGAGCAGTTCTTC | CASSFSSRIDNEQFF | TRBJ2-1 | NA | TRBV7-8 | NA
TGTGCCAGTAGATCGGGGCAGGGACTTAACTATGGCTACACCTTC | CASRSGQGLNYGYTF | TRBJ1-2 | NA | TRBV19 | NA
TGTGCCAGCAGTTGGGGACAGAGCCAAGAGACCCAGTACTTC | CASSWGQSQETQYF | TRBJ2-5 | TRBD1 | TRBV6-5 | few
TGTGCCAGCAGCTCATGGGGGGTATTGACTGAAGCTTTCTTT | CASSSWGVLTEAFF | TRBJ1-1 | NA | TRBV7-2 | NA
TGCGCCAGCAGCTCCGACAGGGGGAATTCACCCCTCCACTTT | CASSSDRGNSPLHF | TRBJ1-6 | TRBD1 | TRBV5-1 | NA
TGTGCCAGCAGCCCCCACTCATACGAGCAGTACTTC | CASSPHSYEQYF | TRBJ2-7 | NA | TRBV7-2 | NA
TGCGCCAGCAGCCCGTGGACAGGGGGGTCGGAGACCCAGTACTTC | CASSPWTGGSETQYF | TRBJ2-5 | TRBD1 | TRBV5-1 | NA
TGTGCCTGGAGTGTACTAGGACATTCACCCCTCCACTTT | CAWSVLGHSPLHF | TRBJ1-6 | NA | TRBV30 | NA
TGTGCCAGCAGGGGCGAAGGGAGGAACACTGAAGCTTTCTTT | CASRGEGRNTEAFF | TRBJ1-1 | NA | TRBV7-3 | few
TGTGCCAGTAGTACAACAGGGGTCGCCAGCAATCAGCCCCAGCATTTT | CASSTTGVASNQPQHF | TRBJ1-5 | TRBD1 | TRBV19 | NA
TGTGCCAGCAGCTTAGAGTCTAGCGGGGGGGTCTACAATGAGCAGTTCTTC | CASSLESSGGVYNEQFF | TRBJ2-1 | TRBD2 | TRBV7-6 | NA
TGTGCCAGCAGTTTAATAGCCGGGACTAGCGGGGCTCCCGGGACAGATACGCAGTATTTT | CASSLIAGTSGAPGTDTQYF | TRBJ2-3 | TRBD2 | TRBV27 | NA
TGTGCCAGCAGCCGGACAGGGAACTATGGCTACACCTTC | CASSRTGNYGYTF | TRBJ1-2 | TRBD1 | TRBV5-8 | NA
TGTGCCAGCAGTTTTGCCACCACGGATGAAAAACTGTTTTTT | CASSFATTDEKLFF | TRBJ1-4 | NA | TRBV28 | NA
TGTGCCAGCAGCCTCACAGGGGACGACTACGAGCAGTACTTC | CASSLTGDDYEQYF | TRBJ2-7 | TRBD1 | TRBV7-9 | NA
TGTGCCAGCAGCTTACTACAGGGGTCCTACAATGAGCAGTTCTTC | CASSLLQGSYNEQFF | TRBJ2-1 | TRBD1 | TRBV14 | NA
TGTGCCAGCAGCTTTAGTACACAGGTCCGCAATCAGCCCCAGCATTTT | CASSFSTQVRNQPQHF | TRBJ1-5 | NA | TRBV7-9 | few
TGCAGCGTTGAAGGGGAGACGGCATACGAGCAGTACTTC | CSVEGETAYEQYF | TRBJ2-7 | NA | TRBV29-1 | few
TGTGCCAGCAGTTCCGGACTAGCGGGTAGCACAGATACGCAGTATTTT | CASSSGLAGSTDTQYF | TRBJ2-3 | TRBD2 | TRBV6-5 | once